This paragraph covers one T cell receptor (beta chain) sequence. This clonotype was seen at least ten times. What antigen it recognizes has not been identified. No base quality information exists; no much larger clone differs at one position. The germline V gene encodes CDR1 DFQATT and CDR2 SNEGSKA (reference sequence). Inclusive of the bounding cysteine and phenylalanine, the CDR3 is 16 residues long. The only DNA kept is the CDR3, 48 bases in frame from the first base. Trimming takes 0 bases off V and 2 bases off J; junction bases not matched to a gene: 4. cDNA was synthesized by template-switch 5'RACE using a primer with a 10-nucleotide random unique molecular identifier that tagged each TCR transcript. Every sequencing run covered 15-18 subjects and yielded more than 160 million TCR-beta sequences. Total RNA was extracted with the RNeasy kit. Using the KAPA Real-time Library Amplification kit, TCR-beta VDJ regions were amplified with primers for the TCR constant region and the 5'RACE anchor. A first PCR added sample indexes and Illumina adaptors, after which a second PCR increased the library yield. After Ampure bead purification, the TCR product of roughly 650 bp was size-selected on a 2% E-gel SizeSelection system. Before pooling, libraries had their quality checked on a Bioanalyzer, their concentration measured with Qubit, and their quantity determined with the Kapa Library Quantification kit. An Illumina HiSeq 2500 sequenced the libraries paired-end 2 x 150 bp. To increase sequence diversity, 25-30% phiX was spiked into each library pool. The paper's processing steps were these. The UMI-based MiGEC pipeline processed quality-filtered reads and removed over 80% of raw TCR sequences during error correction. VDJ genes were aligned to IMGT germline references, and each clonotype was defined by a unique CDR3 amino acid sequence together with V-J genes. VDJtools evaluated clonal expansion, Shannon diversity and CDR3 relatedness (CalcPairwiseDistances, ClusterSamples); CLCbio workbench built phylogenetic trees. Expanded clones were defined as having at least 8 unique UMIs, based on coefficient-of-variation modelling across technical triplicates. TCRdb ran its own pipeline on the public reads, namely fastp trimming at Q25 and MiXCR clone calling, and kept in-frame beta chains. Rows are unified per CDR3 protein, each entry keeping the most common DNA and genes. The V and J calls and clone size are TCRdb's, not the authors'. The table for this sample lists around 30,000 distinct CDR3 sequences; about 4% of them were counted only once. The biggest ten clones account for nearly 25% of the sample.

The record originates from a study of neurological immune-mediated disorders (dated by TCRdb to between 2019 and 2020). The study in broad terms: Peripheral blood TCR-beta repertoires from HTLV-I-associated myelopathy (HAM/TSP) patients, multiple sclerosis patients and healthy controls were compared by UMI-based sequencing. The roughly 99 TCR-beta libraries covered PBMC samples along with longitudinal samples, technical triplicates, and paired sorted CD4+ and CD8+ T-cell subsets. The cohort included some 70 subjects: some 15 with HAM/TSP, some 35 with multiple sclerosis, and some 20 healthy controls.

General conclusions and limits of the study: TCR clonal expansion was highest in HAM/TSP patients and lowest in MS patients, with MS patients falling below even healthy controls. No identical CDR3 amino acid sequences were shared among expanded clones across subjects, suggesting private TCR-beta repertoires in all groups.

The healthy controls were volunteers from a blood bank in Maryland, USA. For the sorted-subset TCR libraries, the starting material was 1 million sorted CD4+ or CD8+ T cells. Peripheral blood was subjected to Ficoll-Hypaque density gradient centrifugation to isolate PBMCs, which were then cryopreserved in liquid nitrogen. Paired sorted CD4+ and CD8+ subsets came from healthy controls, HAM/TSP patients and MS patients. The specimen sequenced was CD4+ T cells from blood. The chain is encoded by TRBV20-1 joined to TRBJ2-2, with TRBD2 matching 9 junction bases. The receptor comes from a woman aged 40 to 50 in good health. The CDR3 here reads CSARDGTSRNTGELFF. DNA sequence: TGCAGTGCTAGAGATGGGACTAGCCGAAACACCGGGGAGCTGTTTTTT.